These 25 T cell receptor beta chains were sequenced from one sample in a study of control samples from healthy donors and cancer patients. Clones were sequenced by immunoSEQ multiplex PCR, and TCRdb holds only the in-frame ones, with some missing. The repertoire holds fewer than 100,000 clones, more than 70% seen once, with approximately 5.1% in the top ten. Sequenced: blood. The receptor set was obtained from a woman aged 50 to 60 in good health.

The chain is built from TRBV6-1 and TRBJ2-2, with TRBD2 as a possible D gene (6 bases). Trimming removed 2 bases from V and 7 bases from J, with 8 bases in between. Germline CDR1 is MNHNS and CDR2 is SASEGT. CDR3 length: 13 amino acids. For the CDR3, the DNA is TGTGCCAGCAGTGAAAGGAGGGGCGGGGAGCTGTTTTTT. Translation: CASSERRGGELFF.

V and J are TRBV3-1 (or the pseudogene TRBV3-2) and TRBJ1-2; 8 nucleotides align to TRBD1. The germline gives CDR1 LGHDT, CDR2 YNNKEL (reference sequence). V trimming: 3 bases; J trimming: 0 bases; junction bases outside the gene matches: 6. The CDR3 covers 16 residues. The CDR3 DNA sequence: TGTGCCAGCAGCCAGTCGGACAGGGCTCCTAACTATGGCTACACCTTC. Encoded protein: CASSQSDRAPNYGYTF.

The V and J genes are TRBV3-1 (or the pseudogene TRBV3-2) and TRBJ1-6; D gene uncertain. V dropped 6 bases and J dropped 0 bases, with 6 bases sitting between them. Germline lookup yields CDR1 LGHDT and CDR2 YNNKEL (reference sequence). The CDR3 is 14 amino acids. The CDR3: CASRGSSYNSPLHF. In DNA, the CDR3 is TGTGCCAGCAGGGGGAGCTCCTATAATTCACCCCTCCACTTT.

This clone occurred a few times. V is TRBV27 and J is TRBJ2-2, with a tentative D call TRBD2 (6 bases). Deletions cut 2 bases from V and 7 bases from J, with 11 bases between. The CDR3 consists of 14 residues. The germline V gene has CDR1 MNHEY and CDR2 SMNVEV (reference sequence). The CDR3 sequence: CASSLRGLVGELFF. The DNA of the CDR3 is TGTGCCAGCAGTTTACGGGGGTTGGTCGGGGAGCTGTTTTTT.

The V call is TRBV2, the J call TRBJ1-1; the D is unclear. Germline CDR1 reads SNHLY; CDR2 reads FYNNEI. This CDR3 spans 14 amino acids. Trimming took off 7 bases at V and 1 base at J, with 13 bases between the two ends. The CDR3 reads CASKSEGRNTEAFF. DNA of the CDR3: TGTGCCAGCAAAAGCGAGGGTAGGAACACTGAAGCTTTCTTT.

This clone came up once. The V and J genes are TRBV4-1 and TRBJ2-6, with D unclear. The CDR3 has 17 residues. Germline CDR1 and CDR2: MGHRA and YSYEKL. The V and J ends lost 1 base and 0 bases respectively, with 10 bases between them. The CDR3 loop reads CASSQAPSSSGANVLTF. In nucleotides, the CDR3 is TGCGCCAGCAGCCAAGCCCCGAGCTCCTCTGGGGCCAACGTCCTGACTTTC.

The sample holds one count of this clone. CDR3 protein: CASSLAEDRHEAFF. In DNA form, the CDR3 reads TGTGCCAGCAGCTTAGCGGAGGACAGACATGAAGCTTTCTTT. V usage is TRBV7-8 and J usage is TRBJ1-1, with D possibly TRBD1 on 6 matching bases. CDR1 is SGHVS, CDR2 FQNEAQ, per germline. With 0 bases removed from V and 7 bases from J, the gap between germline ends came to 12 bases. This CDR3 has 14 amino acids.

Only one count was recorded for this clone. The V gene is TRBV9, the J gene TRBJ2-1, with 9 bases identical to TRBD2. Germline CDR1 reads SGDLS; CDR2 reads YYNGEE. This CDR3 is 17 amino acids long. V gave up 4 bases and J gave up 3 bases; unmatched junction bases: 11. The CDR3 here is CASSRNPLAGIYNEQFF. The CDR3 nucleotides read TGTGCCAGCAGCCGAAACCCCCTAGCGGGGATCTACAATGAGCAGTTCTTC.

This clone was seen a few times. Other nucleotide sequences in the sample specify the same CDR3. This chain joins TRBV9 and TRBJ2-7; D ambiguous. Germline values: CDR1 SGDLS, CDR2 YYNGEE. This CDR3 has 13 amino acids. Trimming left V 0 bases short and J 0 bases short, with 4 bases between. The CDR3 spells CASSVAPSYEQYF. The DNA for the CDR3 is TGTGCCAGCAGCGTAGCCCCCTCCTACGAGCAGTACTTC.

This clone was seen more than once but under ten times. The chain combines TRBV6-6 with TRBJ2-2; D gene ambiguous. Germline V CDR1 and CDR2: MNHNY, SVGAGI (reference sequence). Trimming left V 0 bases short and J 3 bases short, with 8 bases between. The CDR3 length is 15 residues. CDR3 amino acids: CASSYSWVDTGELFF. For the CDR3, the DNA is TGTGCCAGCAGTTACTCTTGGGTAGACACCGGGGAGCTGTTTTTT.

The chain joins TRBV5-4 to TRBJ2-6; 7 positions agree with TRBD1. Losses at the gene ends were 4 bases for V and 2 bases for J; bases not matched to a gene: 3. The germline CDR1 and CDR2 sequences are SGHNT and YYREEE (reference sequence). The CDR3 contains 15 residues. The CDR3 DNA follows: TGTGCCAGCAGCCCTACAGGGGCTGGGGCCAACGTCCTGACTTTC. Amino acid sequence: CASSPTGAGANVLTF.

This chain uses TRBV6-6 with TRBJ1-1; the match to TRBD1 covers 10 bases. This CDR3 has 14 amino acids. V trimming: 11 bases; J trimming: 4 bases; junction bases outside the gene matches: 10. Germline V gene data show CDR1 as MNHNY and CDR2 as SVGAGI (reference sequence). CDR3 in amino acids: CACGGQGSGTEAFF. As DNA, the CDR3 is TGTGCCTGTGGGGGACAGGGGAGCGGCACTGAAGCTTTCTTT.

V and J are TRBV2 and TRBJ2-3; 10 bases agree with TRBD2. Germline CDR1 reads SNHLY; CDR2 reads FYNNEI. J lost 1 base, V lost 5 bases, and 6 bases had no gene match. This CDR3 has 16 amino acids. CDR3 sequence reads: CASSPLAGARTDTQYF. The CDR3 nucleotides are TGTGCCAGCAGTCCCCTAGCGGGGGCCCGCACAGATACGCAGTATTTT.

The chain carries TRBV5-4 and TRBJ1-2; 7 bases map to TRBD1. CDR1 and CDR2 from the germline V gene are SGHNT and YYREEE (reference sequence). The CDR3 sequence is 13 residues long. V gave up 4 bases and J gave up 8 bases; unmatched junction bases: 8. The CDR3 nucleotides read TGTGCCAGCAGCCAACAGGGGATCGAGGGCTACACCTTC. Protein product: CASSQQGIEGYTF.

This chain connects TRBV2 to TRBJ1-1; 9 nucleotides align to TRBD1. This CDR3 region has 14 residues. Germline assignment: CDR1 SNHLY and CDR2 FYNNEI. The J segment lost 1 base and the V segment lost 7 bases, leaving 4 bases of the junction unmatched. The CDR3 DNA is TGTGCCAGCAATTCGGGACAGGGGAACACTGAAGCTTTCTTT. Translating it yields CASNSGQGNTEAFF.

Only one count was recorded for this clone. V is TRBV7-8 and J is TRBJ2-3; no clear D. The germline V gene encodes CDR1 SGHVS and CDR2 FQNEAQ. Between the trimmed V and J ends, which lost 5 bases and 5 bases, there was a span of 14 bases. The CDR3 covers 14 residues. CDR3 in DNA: TGTGCCAGCAGCCGACCGGTTTCTATAGATACGCAGTATTTT. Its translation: CASSRPVSIDTQYF. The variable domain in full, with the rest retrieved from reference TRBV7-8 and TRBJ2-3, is GAGVSQSPRYKVAKRGQDVALRCDPISGHVSLFWYQQALGQGPEFLTYFQNEAQLDKSGLPSDRFFAERPEGSVSTLKIQRTQQEDSAVYLCASSRPVSIDTQYFGPGTRLTVL.

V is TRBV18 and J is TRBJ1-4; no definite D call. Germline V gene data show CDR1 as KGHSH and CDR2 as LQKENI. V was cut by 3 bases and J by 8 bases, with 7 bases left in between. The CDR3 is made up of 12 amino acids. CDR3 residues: CASSPNAEKLFF. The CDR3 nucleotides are TGTGCCAGCTCACCGAACGCCGAAAAACTGTTTTTT. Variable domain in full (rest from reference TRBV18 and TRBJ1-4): NAGVMQNPRHLVRRRGQEARLRCSPMKGHSHVYWYRQLPEEGLKFMVYLQKENIIDESGMPKERFSAEFPKEGPSILRIQQVVRGDSAAYFCASSPNAEKLFFGSGTQLSVL.

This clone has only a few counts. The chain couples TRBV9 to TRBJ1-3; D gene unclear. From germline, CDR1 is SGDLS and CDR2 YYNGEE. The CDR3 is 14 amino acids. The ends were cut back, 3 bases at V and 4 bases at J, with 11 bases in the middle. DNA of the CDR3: TGTGCCAGCAGCGCCTCGGGGTTAGGAAACACCATATATTTT. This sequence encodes CASSASGLGNTIYF.

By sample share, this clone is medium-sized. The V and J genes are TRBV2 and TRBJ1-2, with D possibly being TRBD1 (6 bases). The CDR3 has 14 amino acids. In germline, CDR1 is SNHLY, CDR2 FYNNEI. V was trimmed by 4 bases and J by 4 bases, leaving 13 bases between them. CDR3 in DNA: TGTGCCAGCAGTGTGGACAGCGCATCCTATGGCTACACCTTC. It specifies CASSVDSASYGYTF.

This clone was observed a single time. CDR3 residues: CASTTVSKGGSPEAFF. The CDR3 bases are TGTGCCAGCACCACCGTCAGTAAGGGGGGGTCCCCTGAAGCTTTCTTT. The rearrangement joins TRBV5-4 to TRBJ1-1, with D perhaps TRBD1 (6 bases). The CDR3 length is 16 residues. The germline V gene encodes CDR1 SGHNT and CDR2 YYREEE (reference sequence). Trimming shortened V by 6 bases and J by 6 bases, and 24 bases separated the two germline ends.

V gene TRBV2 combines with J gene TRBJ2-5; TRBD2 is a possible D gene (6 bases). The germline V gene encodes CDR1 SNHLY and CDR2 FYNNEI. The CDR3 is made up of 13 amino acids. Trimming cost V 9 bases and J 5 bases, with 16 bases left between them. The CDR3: CASGTEGRETQYF. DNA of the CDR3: TGTGCCAGTGGTACGGAGGGGAGGGAGACCCAGTACTTC. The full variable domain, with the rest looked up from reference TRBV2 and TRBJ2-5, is EPEVTQTPSHQVTQMGQEVILRCVPISNHLYFYWYRQILGQKVEFLVSFYNNEISEKSEIFDDQFSVERPDGSNFTLKIRSTKLEDSAMYFCASGTEGRETQYFGPGTRLLVL.

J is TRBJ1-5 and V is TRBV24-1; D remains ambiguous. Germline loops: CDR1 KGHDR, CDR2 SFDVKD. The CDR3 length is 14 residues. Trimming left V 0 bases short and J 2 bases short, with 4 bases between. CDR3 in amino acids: CATSDLRGNQPQHF. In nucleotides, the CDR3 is TGTGCCACCAGTGATTTGCGAGGCAATCAGCCCCAGCATTTT.

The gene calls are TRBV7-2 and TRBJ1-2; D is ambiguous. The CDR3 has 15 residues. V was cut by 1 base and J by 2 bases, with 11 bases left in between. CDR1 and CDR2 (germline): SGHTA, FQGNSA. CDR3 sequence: CASSLEGRGNYGYTF. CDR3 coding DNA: TGTGCCAGCAGCTTAGAAGGACGTGGGAACTATGGCTACACCTTC.

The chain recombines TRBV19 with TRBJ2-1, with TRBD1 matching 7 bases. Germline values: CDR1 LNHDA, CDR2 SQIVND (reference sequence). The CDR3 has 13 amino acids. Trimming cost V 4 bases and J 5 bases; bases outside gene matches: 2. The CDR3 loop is CASSKGANNEQFF. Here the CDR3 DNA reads TGTGCCAGTAGTAAGGGGGCGAACAATGAGCAGTTCTTC.

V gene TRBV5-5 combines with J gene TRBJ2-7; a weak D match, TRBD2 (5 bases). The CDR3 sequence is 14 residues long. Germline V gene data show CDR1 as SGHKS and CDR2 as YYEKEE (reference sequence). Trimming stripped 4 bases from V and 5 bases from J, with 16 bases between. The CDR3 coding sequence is TGTGCCAGCAGCAACCCGGGGAGTCGGGACGAGCAGTACTTC. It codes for CASSNPGSRDEQYF.